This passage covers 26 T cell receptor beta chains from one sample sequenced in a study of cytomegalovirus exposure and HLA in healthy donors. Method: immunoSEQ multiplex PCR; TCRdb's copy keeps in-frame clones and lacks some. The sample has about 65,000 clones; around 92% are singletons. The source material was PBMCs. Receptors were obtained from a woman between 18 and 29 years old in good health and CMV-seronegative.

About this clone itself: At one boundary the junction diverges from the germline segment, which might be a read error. This CDR3 is CAARLYGVPGQPQHF. CDR3 DNA: TGTGCCGCCAGGCTCTATGGAGTACCCGGTCAGCCCCAGCATTTT. The rearrangement joins TRBV15 to TRBJ1-5; D not resolved. Germline loops: CDR1 LNHNV, CDR2 YYDKDF (reference sequence). The CDR3 loop spans 15 amino acids. The full variable domain, rest sourced from reference TRBV15 and TRBJ1-5, is DAMVIQNPRYQVTQFGKPVTLSCSQTLNHNVMYWYQQKSSQAPKLLFHYYDKDFNNEADTPDNFQSRRPNTSFCFLDIRSPGLGDTAMYLCAARLYGVPGQPQHFGDGTRLSIL.

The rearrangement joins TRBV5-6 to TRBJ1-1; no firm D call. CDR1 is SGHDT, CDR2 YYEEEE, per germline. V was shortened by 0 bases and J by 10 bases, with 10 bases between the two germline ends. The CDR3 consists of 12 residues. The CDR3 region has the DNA TGTGCCAGCAGCTTGGCCCGGGGTGGAGCTTTCTTT. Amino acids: CASSLARGGAFF.

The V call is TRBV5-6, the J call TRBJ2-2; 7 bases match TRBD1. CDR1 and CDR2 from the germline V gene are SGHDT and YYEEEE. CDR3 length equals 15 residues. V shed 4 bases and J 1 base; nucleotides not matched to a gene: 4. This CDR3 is CASSIRDRNTGELFF. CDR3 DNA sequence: TGTGCCAGCAGCATCCGGGACAGGAACACCGGGGAGCTGTTTTTT.

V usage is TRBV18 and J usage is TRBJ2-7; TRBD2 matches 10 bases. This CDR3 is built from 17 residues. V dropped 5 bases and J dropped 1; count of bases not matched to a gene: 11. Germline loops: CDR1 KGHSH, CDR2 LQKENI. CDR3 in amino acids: CASSRTHTAGGSYEQYF. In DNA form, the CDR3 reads TGTGCCAGCTCAAGGACCCACACAGCGGGAGGGTCCTACGAGCAGTACTTC.

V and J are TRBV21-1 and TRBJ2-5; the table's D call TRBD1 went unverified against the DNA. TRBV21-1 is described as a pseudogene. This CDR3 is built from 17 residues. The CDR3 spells CASIYYERGTFQETQYF. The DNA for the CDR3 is TGTGCCAGCATATACTATGAGAGGGGGACCTTTCAAGAGACCCAGTACTTC.

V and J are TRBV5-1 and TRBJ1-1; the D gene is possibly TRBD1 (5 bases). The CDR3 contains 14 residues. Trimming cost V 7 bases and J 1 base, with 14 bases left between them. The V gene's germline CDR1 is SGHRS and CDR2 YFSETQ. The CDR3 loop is CASGTLTANTEAFF. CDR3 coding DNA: TGCGCCAGCGGCACTTTGACAGCGAACACTGAAGCTTTCTTT.

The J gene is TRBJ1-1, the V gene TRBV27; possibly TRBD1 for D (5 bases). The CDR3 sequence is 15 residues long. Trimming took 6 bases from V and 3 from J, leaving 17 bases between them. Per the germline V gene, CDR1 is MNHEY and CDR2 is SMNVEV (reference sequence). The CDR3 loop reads CASSLPWGGYTEAFF. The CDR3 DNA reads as TGTGCCAGCAGCCTCCCATGGGGGGGATACACTGAAGCTTTCTTT.

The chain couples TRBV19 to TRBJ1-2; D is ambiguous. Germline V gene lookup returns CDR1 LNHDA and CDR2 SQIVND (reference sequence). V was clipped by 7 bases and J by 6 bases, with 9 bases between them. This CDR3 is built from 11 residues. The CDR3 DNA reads TGTGCCAGTACCCTCGGGGATGGCTACACCTTC. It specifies CASTLGDGYTF.

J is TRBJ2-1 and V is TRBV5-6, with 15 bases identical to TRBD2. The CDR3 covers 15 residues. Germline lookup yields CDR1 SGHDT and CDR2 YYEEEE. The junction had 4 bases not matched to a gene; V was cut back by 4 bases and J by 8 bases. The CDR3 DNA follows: TGTGCCAGCAGCCCGGGACTAGCGGGAGGTGATGAGCAGTTCTTC. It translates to CASSPGLAGGDEQFF. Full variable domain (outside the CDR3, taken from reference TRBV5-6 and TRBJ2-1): DAGVTQSPTHLIKTRGQQVTLRCSPKSGHDTVSWYQQALGQGPQFIFQYYEEEERQRGNFPDRFSGHQFPNYSSELNVNALLLGDSALYLCASSPGLAGGDEQFFGPGTRLTVL.

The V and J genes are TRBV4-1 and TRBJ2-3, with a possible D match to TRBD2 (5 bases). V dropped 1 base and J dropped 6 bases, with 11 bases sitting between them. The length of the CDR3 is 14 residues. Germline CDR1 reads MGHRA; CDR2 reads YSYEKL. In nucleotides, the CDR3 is TGCGCCAGCAGCCAAGTAGTGACGGGGGATACGCAGTATTTT. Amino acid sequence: CASSQVVTGDTQYF.

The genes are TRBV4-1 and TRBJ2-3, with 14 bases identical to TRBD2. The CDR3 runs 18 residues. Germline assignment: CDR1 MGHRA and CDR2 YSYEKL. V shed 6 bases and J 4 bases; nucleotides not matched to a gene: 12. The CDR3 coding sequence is TGCGCCAGCAGTCCACTATCCGGGACTAGCGGGAGTGCAGATACGCAGTATTTT. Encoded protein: CASSPLSGTSGSADTQYF.

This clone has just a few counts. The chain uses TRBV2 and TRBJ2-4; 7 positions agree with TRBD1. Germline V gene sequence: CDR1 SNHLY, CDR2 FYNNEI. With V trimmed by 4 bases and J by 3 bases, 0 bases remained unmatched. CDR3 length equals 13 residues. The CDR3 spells CASSGTGKNIQYF. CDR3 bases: TGTGCCAGCAGTGGGACAGGCAAAAACATTCAGTACTTC.

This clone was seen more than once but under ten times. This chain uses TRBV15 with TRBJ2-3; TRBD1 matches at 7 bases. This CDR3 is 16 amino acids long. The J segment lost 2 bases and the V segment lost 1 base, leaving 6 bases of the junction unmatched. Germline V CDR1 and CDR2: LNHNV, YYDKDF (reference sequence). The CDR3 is CATSRGDRVSTDTQYF. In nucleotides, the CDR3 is TGTGCCACCAGCAGAGGAGACAGGGTTTCCACAGATACGCAGTATTTT.

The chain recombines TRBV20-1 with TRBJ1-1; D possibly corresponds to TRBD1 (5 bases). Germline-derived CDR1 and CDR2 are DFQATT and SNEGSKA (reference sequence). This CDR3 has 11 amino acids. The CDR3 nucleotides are TGCAGGCCCACCGGGGGCACTGAAGCTTTCTTT. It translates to CRPTGGTEAFF.

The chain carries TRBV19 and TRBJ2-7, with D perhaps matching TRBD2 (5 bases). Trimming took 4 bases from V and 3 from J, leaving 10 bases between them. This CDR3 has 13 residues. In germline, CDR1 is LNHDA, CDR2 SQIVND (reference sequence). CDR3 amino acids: CASSTGLLYEQYF. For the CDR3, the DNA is TGTGCCAGTAGTACTGGACTCCTCTACGAGCAGTACTTC.

The DNA of the CDR3 is TGCAGTGCGGGGGGAACAGATACGCAGTATTTT. This codes for CSAGGTDTQYF. The chain employs TRBV20-1 and TRBJ2-3; a possible D gene is TRBD2 (6 bases). There are 11 residues in the CDR3. V was pared by 6 bases and J by 3 bases, with 7 bases between. Germline V gene data show CDR1 as DFQATT and CDR2 as SNEGSKA (reference sequence).

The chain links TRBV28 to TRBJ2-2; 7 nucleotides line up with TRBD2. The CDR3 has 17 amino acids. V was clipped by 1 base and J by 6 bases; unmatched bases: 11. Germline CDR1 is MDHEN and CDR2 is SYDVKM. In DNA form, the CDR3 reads TGTGCCAGCAGTTTATCCCGGGGGGAGTACACACCCGGGGAGCTGTTTTTT. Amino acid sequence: CASSLSRGEYTPGELFF.

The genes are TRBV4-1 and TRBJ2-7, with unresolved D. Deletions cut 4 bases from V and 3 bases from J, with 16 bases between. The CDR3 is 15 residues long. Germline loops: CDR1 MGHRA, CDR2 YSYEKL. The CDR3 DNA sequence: TGCGCCAGCAGCCCCGGCGCGGCAAGCGACTACGAGCAGTACTTC. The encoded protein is CASSPGAASDYEQYF.

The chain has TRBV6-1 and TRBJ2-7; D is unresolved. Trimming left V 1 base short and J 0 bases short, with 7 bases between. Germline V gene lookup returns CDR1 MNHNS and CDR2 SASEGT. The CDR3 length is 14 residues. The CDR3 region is CASSEDGGSYEQYF. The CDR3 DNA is TGTGCCAGCAGTGAAGACGGCGGCTCCTACGAGCAGTACTTC.

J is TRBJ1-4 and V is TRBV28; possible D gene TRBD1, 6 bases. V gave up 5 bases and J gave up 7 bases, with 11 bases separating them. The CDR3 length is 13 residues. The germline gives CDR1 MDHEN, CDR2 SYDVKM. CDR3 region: CASSEGGAEKLFF. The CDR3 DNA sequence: TGTGCCAGCAGTGAAGGGGGGGCTGAAAAACTGTTTTTT.

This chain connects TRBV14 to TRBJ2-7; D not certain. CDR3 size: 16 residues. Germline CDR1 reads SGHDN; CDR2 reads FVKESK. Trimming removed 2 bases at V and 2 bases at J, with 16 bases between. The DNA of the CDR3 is TGTGCCAGCAGCCAACCTGGAGCCCCAACCCCCTACGAGCAGTACTTC. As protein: CASSQPGAPTPYEQYF.

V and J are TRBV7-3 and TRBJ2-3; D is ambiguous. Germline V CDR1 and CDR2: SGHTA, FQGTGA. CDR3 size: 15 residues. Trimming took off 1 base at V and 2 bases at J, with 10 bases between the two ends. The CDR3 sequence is CASSLKVGDTDTQYF. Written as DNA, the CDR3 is TGTGCCAGCAGCTTAAAAGTGGGCGACACAGATACGCAGTATTTT.

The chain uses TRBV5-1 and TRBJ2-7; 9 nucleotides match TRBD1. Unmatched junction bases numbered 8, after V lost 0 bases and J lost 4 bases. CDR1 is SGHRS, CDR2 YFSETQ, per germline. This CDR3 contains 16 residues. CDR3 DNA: TGCGCCAGCAGCTTGGCCAGCGGGACAGGGACATACGAGCAGTACTTC. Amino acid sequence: CASSLASGTGTYEQYF. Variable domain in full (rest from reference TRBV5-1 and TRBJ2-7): KAGVTQTPRYLIKTRGQQVTLSCSPISGHRSVSWYQQTPGQGLQFLFEYFSETQRNKGNFPGRFSGRQFSNSRSEMNVSTLELGDSALYLCASSLASGTGTYEQYFGPGTRLTVT.

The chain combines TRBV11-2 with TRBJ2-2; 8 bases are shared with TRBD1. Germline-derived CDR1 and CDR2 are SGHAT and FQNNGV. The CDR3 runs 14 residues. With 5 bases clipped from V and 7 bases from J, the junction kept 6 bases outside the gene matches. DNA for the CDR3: TGTGCCAGCAGCGAGATCGGACAGGGCGGGGAGCTGTTTTTT. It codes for CASSEIGQGGELFF. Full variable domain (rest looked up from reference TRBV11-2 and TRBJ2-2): EAGVAQSPRYKIIEKRQSVAFWCNPISGHATLYWYQQILGQGPKLLIQFQNNGVVDDSQLPKDRFSAERLKGVDSTLKIQPAKLEDSAVYLCASSEIGQGGELFFGEGSRLTVL.

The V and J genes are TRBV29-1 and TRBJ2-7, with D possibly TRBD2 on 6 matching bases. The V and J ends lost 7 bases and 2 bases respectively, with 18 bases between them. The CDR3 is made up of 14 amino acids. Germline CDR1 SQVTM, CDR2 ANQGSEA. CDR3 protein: CSALEGSSAYEQYF. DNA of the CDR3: TGCAGCGCCCTGGAGGGCTCAAGTGCCTACGAGCAGTACTTC.

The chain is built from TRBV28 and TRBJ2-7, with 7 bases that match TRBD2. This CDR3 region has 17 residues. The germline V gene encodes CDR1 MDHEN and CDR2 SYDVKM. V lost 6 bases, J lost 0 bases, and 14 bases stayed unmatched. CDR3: CASSLTLGSGNSYEQYF. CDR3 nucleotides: TGTGCCAGCAGCCTAACTCTGGGGAGCGGGAACTCCTACGAGCAGTACTTC.